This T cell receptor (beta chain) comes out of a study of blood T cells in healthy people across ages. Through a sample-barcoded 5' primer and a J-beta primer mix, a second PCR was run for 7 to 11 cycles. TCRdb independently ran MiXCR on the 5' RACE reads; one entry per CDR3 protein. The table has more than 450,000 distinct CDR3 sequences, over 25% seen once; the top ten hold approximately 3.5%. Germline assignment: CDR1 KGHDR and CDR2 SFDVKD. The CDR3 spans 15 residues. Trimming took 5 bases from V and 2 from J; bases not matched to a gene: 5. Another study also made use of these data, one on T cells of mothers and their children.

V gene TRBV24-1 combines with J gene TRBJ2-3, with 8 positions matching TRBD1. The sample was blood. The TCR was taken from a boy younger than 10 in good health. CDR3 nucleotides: TGTGCCACCAGTGGAGGACAGGGCCTCACAGATACGCAGTATTTT. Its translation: CATSGGQGLTDTQYF.